These T cell receptor beta chains were read from a single sample in a study of TIL therapy for anti-PD-1-resistant metastatic lung cancer. Clones were read by immunoSEQ multiplex PCR, and TCRdb kept only the in-frame ones, dropping some. Of roughly 92,000 clones listed, about three fifths are singletons. The sequencing used tumor tissue, collected at baseline. Every receptor here comes from a person between 25 and 80 years old with non-small cell lung cancer. Both conserved end residues are part of each CDR3. The order of the fields is J gene, D gene, clone size, CDR3 length, V gene, CDR3 DNA, CDR3 protein. The D gene is left open where the match is weak. Where a row states a size, it is once, few, many or the class of an expanded clone; other rows omit it.

>TRBJ2-7|NA|NA|15|TRBV7-8
TGTGCCAGCACCCCTCGTCTGGTAGGGGCCCACGAGCAGTACTTC
CASTPRLVGAHEQYF
>TRBJ2-6|NA|once|17|TRBV7-3
TGTGCCAGCAGCTTAAGGGCCCCCCTCTCTGGGGCCAACGTCCTGACTTTC
CASSLRAPLSGANVLTF
>TRBJ2-3|TRBD2|NA|16|TRBV5-1
TGCGCCAGCAGCGAGGGGACTAGCGGGATGGCAGATACGCAGTATTTT
CASSEGTSGMADTQYF
>TRBJ2-7|NA|NA|11|TRBV3-1/TRBV3-2
TGTGCCAGCAGCACCCCCTACGAGCAGTACTTC
CASSTPYEQYF
>TRBJ1-1|NA|few|15|TRBV11-2
TGTGCCAGCAGCTTCTACGGGCAGGCTGAGACTGAAGCTTTCTTT
CASSFYGQAETEAFF
>TRBJ1-2|TRBD1|NA|13|TRBV6-6
TGTGCCAGCAATCAGGACAGGGTCTATGGCTACACCTTC
CASNQDRVYGYTF
>TRBJ2-7|TRBD1|NA|14|TRBV29-1
TGCAGCGTTCAAACCGGGACAGGGACCTACGAGCAGTACTTC
CSVQTGTGTYEQYF
>TRBJ2-7|TRBD2|NA|14|TRBV28
TGTGCCAGCACCTTGCTAGCGGGAGGGGGTGAGCAGTACTTC
CASTLLAGGGEQYF
>TRBJ1-5|NA|NA|15|TRBV19
TGTGCCAGTAGGTTAGCCAAGGGCAGGGGTCAGCCCCAGCATTTT
CASRLAKGRGQPQHF
>TRBJ1-1|NA|few|14|TRBV19
TGTGCCAGTAGTAGGGACTCCATGGGGACTGAAGCTTTCTTT
CASSRDSMGTEAFF
>TRBJ2-5|NA|once|15|TRBV24-1
TGTGCCACCAGAATTAAGGGTTGGAAACAAGAGACCCAGTACTTC
CATRIKGWKQETQYF
>TRBJ1-3|NA|many|11|TRBV7-9
TGTGCCAGCAGCCGTGGGAACACCATATATTTT
CASSRGNTIYF
>TRBJ2-3|NA|once|14|TRBV5-4
TGTGCCAGCAGCCCCTCTTCGGATACAGATACGCAGTATTTT
CASSPSSDTDTQYF
>TRBJ2-2|TRBD2|few|14|TRBV11-2
TGTGCCAGCAGCCCTGGGACTAGCTCCGGGGAGCTGTTTTTT
CASSPGTSSGELFF
>TRBJ2-7|NA|NA|14|TRBV28
TGTGCCAGCAGACTAGGGGCCCCTACCTACGAGCAGTACTTC
CASRLGAPTYEQYF
>TRBJ2-7|TRBD1|NA|15|TRBV7-9
TGTGCCAGCAGCTTGGAGGGACAGGGGGCGCGAGAGCAGTACTTC
CASSLEGQGAREQYF
>TRBJ2-5|NA|NA|17|TRBV5-1
TGCGCCAGCAGCTTGGCGACCCGGTGGGACTCGCAAGAGACCCAGTACTTC
CASSLATRWDSQETQYF
>TRBJ1-2|NA|NA|17|TRBV7-2
TGTGCCAGCAGCTTAGGGTTCCGGGGGGAAAACAACTATGGCTACACCTTC
CASSLGFRGENNYGYTF
>TRBJ1-4|TRBD1|once|16|TRBV9
TGTGCCAGCAGCGCCGGACAGGGGGCAAGGAATGAAAAACTGTTTTTT
CASSAGQGARNEKLFF
>TRBJ1-2|TRBD1|NA|15|TRBV27
TGTGCCAGCAGTTACCCGGGACAGGGATTTAGTGGCTACACCTTC
CASSYPGQGFSGYTF
>TRBJ2-2|NA|many|15|TRBV15
TGTGCCACCAGCAAGGACATTTCGAACACCGGGGAGCTGTTTTTT
CATSKDISNTGELFF
>TRBJ1-1|NA|once|17|TRBV28
TGTGCCAGCAGTCAAACCGCATCGACCGGAAGTGAGCTTGAAGCTTTCTTT
CASSQTASTGSELEAFF
>TRBJ2-7|NA|NA|16|TRBV5-6
TGTGCCAGCAGCCCACCAGGGCATGGGTTCGTCCTCGAGCAGTACTTC
CASSPPGHGFVLEQYF
>TRBJ2-3|NA|few|13|TRBV4-1
TGCGCCAGCAGCCCCCGGGCAGGGGATACGCAGTATTTT
CASSPRAGDTQYF
>TRBJ2-7|NA|few|13|TRBV6-2/TRBV6-3
TGTGCCAGCAGTTACTCGGTCCCCTACGAGCAGTACTTC
CASSYSVPYEQYF
>TRBJ2-1|TRBD2|few|16|TRBV5-1
TGCGCCAGCAGCTTGGACCGGACTAGCGCTTACAATGAGCAGTTCTTC
CASSLDRTSAYNEQFF
>TRBJ2-3|NA|NA|15|TRBV15
TGTGCCACCAGCAGATCGGACGGCCATTCAGATACGCAGTATTTT
CATSRSDGHSDTQYF
>TRBJ1-5|TRBD1|NA|15|TRBV2
TGTGCCAGCAGTGTGAGACAGGGCGGCAATCAGCCCCAGCATTTT
CASSVRQGGNQPQHF
>TRBJ2-4|TRBD2|NA|18|TRBV7-2
TGTGCCAGCAGCTTCGGACTAGCGGGAGGTTCGGCCAAAAACATTCAGTACTTC
CASSFGLAGGSAKNIQYF
>TRBJ2-2|NA|NA|15|TRBV7-3
TGTGCCAGCAGCCTAAGGGGCTCTCTATCCGGGGAGCTGTTTTTT
CASSLRGSLSGELFF
>TRBJ1-1|NA|NA|15|TRBV10-1
TGCGCCAGCAGTGAAACCCGCAACATGAACACTGAAGCTTTCTTT
CASSETRNMNTEAFF
>TRBJ1-2|TRBD1|NA|14|TRBV7-2
TGTGCCAGCAGCTCGGGACAGGCGTACTATGGCTACACCTTC
CASSSGQAYYGYTF
>TRBJ1-5|NA|many|14|TRBV28
TGTGCCAGCATTCCTAACGAACTGAGGCAGCCCCAGCATTTT
CASIPNELRQPQHF
>TRBJ2-1|NA|few|14|TRBV11-3
TGTGCCAGCAGCCGGGACCGGTCCTACAATGAGCAGTTCTTC
CASSRDRSYNEQFF
>TRBJ1-4|NA|medium-sized|13|TRBV5-5
TGTGCCAGCAGCTTGGACGTTAATGAAAAACTGTTTTTT
CASSLDVNEKLFF
>TRBJ2-5|NA|NA|15|TRBV6-2/TRBV6-3
TGTGCCAGCAGCTTACTGGCGGAAATCGCTGAGACCCAGTACTTC
CASSLLAEIAETQYF
>TRBJ1-3|NA|NA|17|TRBV21-1
TGTGCCAGCAGCAAAGGGAGGAACCCTTCCTCTGGAAACACCATATATTTT
CASSKGRNPSSGNTIYF